The 10 T cell receptor beta chains listed next were all sequenced from one sample in a study of OX40 agonist ivuxolimab in advanced cancers. Libraries were made using the immunoSEQ multiplex PCR assay. TCRdb re-hosts the immuneACCESS table, in-frame sequences only. Its copies lack some clones; in the studies checked, an unresolved V gene accounts for under half of them, and the cause for the rest is not known. In all, the sample holds approximately 30,000 clones, and 80% to 90% of those were seen once. The ten biggest clones cover 25% to 40% of the sample. The sequenced sample was CD4+ or CD8+ T cells sorted from blood, obtained in a trial of the OX40 agonist ivuxolimab. Source of these receptors: an adult with an advanced solid tumor such as melanoma, head and neck, liver or kidney cancer.

The J gene is TRBJ2-1, the V gene TRBV19; 11 bases fit TRBD2. This CDR3 has 15 residues. Trimming at V came to 5 bases and at J to 8 bases, leaving 8 bases not matched to a gene. The germline V gene encodes CDR1 LNHDA and CDR2 SQIVND (reference sequence). The CDR3 sequence is CASSPTSGAGDEQFF. The CDR3 DNA reads as TGTGCCAGTAGTCCGACTAGCGGGGCCGGGGATGAGCAGTTCTTC.

This sequence joins TRBV6-1 and TRBJ2-1; D is possibly TRBD2 (6 bases). Trimming removed 6 bases from V and 13 bases from J, with 13 bases in between. Germline values: CDR1 MNHNS, CDR2 SASEGT. This CDR3 contains 11 residues. The CDR3 DNA is TGTGCCAGCAGCCCGCCCGGGGGACAGTTCTTC. It is translated as CASSPPGGQFF.

The genes are TRBV10-1 and TRBJ2-1; TRBD2 matches at 7 bases. Unmatched junction bases numbered 1, after V lost 2 bases and J lost 3 bases. CDR3 length: 14 amino acids. The germline V gene encodes CDR1 WNHNN and CDR2 SYGVQD (reference sequence). The CDR3 is CASSETSDYNEQFF. The CDR3 nucleotides read TGCGCCAGCAGTGAGACTAGCGACTACAATGAGCAGTTCTTC.

This clone occurred a few times. The chain is built from TRBV30 and TRBJ1-1; no firm D call. Germline V gene data show CDR1 as GTSNPN and CDR2 as SVGIG (reference sequence). The CDR3 runs 11 residues. V lost 2 bases and J lost 4, with 5 bases in between. The CDR3, as DNA: TGTGCCTGGAGTCCGGCCACTGAAGCTTTCTTT. This encodes CAWSPATEAFF. Combining the CDR3 with reference TRBV30 and TRBJ1-1 gives the whole variable domain SQTIHQWPATLVQPVGSPLSLECTVEGTSNPNLYWYRQAAGRGLQLLFYSVGIGQISSEVPQNLSASRPQDRQFILSSKKLLLSDSGFYLCAWSPATEAFFGQGTRLTVV.

The chain couples TRBV27 to TRBJ2-7; D possibly uses TRBD1 or TRBD2 (6 bases each). CDR3 length: 14 residues. V shed 3 bases and J shed 4 bases, with 13 bases lying between them. Germline CDR1 is MNHEY and CDR2 is SMNVEV (reference sequence). CDR3 region: CASSFGGGTYEQYF. The DNA for the CDR3 is TGTGCCAGCAGTTTCGGAGGGGGGACTTACGAGCAGTACTTC.

CDR3 in DNA: TGTGCCAGCAGCGTTAACAGGGGCGTGAACACTGAAGCTTTCTTT. Amino acid sequence: CASSVNRGVNTEAFF. The chain employs TRBV7-8 and TRBJ1-1, with TRBD1 matching 7 bases. Germline loops: CDR1 SGHVS, CDR2 FQNEAQ. The CDR3 runs to 15 residues. Trimming cost V 5 bases and J 0 bases; bases outside gene matches: 6.

A word on this clone: This is likely a read error, given that the CDR3 carries no conserved phenylalanine or tryptophan at its end. No DNA is shown, since the ends of the CDR3 on it are uncertain; the CDR3 is the one TCRdb lists. The chain carries TRBV5-4 and TRBJ2-6. The CDR3 contains 13 residues when both ends are counted. Germline loops: CDR1 SGHNT, CDR2 YYREEE (reference sequence). The CDR3 protein is CASSLVHLALNNS.

J is TRBJ2-2 and V is TRBV4-1; 7 bases line up with TRBD2. Germline V gene data show CDR1 as MGHRA and CDR2 as YSYEKL. The CDR3 covers 15 residues. V lost 1 base and J lost 7; bases outside the gene matches: 6. The CDR3 is CASSQGGGASGELFF. DNA of the CDR3: TGCGCCAGCAGCCAAGGGGGAGGGGCCAGCGGGGAGCTGTTTTTT.

This chain joins TRBV28 and TRBJ2-7; 7 bases agree with TRBD2. V was clipped by 3 bases and J by 2 bases; unmatched bases: 7. CDR3 length: 15 amino acids. The germline gives CDR1 MDHEN, CDR2 SYDVKM. The DNA of the CDR3 is TGTGCCAGCAGTTTCCTAGCGGAGCGCGCCTACGAGCAGTACTTC. Protein product: CASSFLAERAYEQYF.

This sequence joins TRBV27 and TRBJ2-7; 9 bases fit TRBD1. This CDR3 has 15 residues. Losses at the gene ends were 4 bases for V and 6 bases for J; bases not matched to a gene: 10. Germline V gives CDR1 MNHEY, CDR2 SMNVEV (reference sequence). In DNA form, the CDR3 reads TGTGCCAGCAGTTACCGCCCGGGACAGGGAGCCGAGCAGTACTTC. This sequence encodes CASSYRPGQGAEQYF.